A selection of T cell receptor beta chains follows, all from one sample in a study of T cell responses to AZD1222 COVID-19 vaccine. The assay was immunoSEQ multiplex PCR, and TCRdb's table has in-frame clones only and misses some. The sample lists 75,000 to 90,000 clones, approximately 90% occurring once. The specimen was peripheral blood, collected 28 days after the second AZD1222 dose. The receptors were gathered from an adult who received the AZD1222 COVID-19 vaccine. The CDR3 runs from the conserved cysteine through the conserved F or W. Each record gives: J gene, V gene, CDR3 length, CDR3 protein.

J gene: TRBJ2-1
V gene: TRBV5-5
CDR3 length: 15
CDR3 protein: CASSSTVLMGNEQFF

J gene: TRBJ2-5
V gene: TRBV2
CDR3 length: 13
CDR3 protein: CASSVVTQETQYF

J gene: TRBJ2-1
V gene: TRBV6-2/TRBV6-3
CDR3 length: 15
CDR3 protein: CASSYRVSSYNEQFF

J gene: TRBJ2-1
V gene: TRBV11-1
CDR3 length: 16
CDR3 protein: CASSLDVAGGVYEQFF

J gene: TRBJ1-1
V gene: TRBV7-2
CDR3 length: 15
CDR3 protein: CASSLRGGANTEAFF

J gene: TRBJ2-1
V gene: TRBV5-6
CDR3 length: 16
CDR3 protein: CASSLVGASSYNEQFF

J gene: TRBJ1-3
V gene: TRBV28
CDR3 length: 15
CDR3 protein: CASRETGQGGNTIYF

J gene: TRBJ2-1
V gene: TRBV4-1
CDR3 length: 17
CDR3 protein: CASSSFVGGGRHNEQFF

J gene: TRBJ2-1
V gene: TRBV11-2
CDR3 length: 14
CDR3 protein: CASSVPPSGDEQFF

J gene: TRBJ1-3
V gene: TRBV10-3
CDR3 length: 16
CDR3 protein: CAISDRDAGSGNTIYF

J gene: TRBJ2-1
V gene: TRBV9
CDR3 length: 14
CDR3 protein: CASSGGTGSYEQFF

J gene: TRBJ2-7
V gene: TRBV6-5
CDR3 length: 13
CDR3 protein: CASRAGRTYEQYF

J gene: TRBJ2-3
V gene: TRBV28
CDR3 length: 19
CDR3 protein: CASSTKVWLDSTSTDTQYF

J gene: TRBJ2-5
V gene: TRBV2
CDR3 length: 15
CDR3 protein: CASTGTSAEQETQYF

J gene: TRBJ2-1
V gene: TRBV7-9
CDR3 length: 11
CDR3 protein: CASKGTREQFF

J gene: TRBJ1-5
V gene: TRBV28
CDR3 length: 17
CDR3 protein: CASRMTRDRGRNQPQHF

J gene: TRBJ1-5
V gene: TRBV6-5
CDR3 length: 12
CDR3 protein: CASRTTGSPQHF

J gene: TRBJ2-7
V gene: TRBV5-1
CDR3 length: 14
CDR3 protein: CASSLTGQHYEQYF

J gene: TRBJ1-2
V gene: TRBV7-9
CDR3 length: 15
CDR3 protein: CASSLRPQEDYGYTF

J gene: TRBJ2-2
V gene: TRBV6-1
CDR3 length: 14
CDR3 protein: CASSEMEETGELFF

J gene: TRBJ2-3
V gene: TRBV13
CDR3 length: 16
CDR3 protein: CASSHPGQGATDTQYF

J gene: TRBJ1-2
V gene: TRBV28
CDR3 length: 14
CDR3 protein: CASSWGTTSSGYTF

J gene: TRBJ1-5
V gene: TRBV7-8
CDR3 length: 16
CDR3 protein: CASSLLAGQLNQPQHF

J gene: TRBJ1-5
V gene: TRBV19
CDR3 length: 15
CDR3 protein: CASSITPSGNQPQHF

J gene: TRBJ1-2
V gene: TRBV14
CDR3 length: 14
CDR3 protein: CASSQIGTGFGYTF

J gene: TRBJ1-1
V gene: TRBV11-2
CDR3 length: 16
CDR3 protein: CASSLKTGTGGTEAFF

J gene: TRBJ1-1
V gene: TRBV11-2
CDR3 length: 13
CDR3 protein: CASSSPLNTEAFF

J gene: TRBJ2-3
V gene: TRBV11-2
CDR3 length: 13
CDR3 protein: CASSFLGIDTQYF